The 22 T cell receptor beta chains listed next were all sequenced from one sample in a study of cytomegalovirus exposure and HLA in healthy donors. It was with 60 Vbeta and 13 Jbeta primers that the PCR ran. The method was immunoSEQ multiplex PCR; TCRdb's version includes in-frame clones alone and lacks a portion of them. The sample has about 98,000 clones, roughly 70% seen once. The sample taken for sequencing was PBMCs. Receptor source: a man aged 45 to 65 in good health and CMV-seronegative.

This chain uses TRBV7-9 with TRBJ2-6; no definite D call. This CDR3 spans 15 amino acids. The V end was cut by 2 bases, the J end by 5 bases, with 10 bases between. Per germline, CDR1 SEHNR and CDR2 FQNEAQ (reference sequence). The CDR3 nucleotides are TGTGCCAGCAGCTTAAAACCCCCTAGGGCCAACGTCCTGACTTTC. It is translated as CASSLKPPRANVLTF.

V is TRBV27 and J is TRBJ2-1; TRBD2 might be the D (5 bases). This CDR3 is 14 amino acids long. Trimming cost V 6 bases and J 7 bases, with 16 bases left between them. Germline V gene data show CDR1 as MNHEY and CDR2 as SMNVEV (reference sequence). CDR3 region: CASSQAGIQNEQFF. CDR3 bases: TGTGCCAGCAGCCAGGCCGGGATCCAAAATGAGCAGTTCTTC.

This chain connects TRBV28 to TRBJ1-2; 9 positions match TRBD1. Germline V gene data show CDR1 as MDHEN and CDR2 as SYDVKM. CDR3 length equals 16 residues. V gave up 6 bases and J gave up 4 bases; unmatched junction bases: 12. The CDR3 sequence is CASSSLPGQGSYGYTF. The DNA for the CDR3 is TGTGCCAGCAGCTCCTTACCCGGACAGGGGTCCTATGGCTACACCTTC.

The V call is TRBV28, the J call TRBJ1-4; D possibly corresponds to TRBD1 (5 bases). V was trimmed by 3 bases and J by 14 bases, leaving 10 bases between them. Germline V gives CDR1 MDHEN, CDR2 SYDVKM. The CDR3 has 11 amino acids. CDR3 amino acids: CASSFRGTLFF. In nucleotides, the CDR3 is TGTGCCAGCAGTTTCCGGGGGACTCTGTTTTTT.

The rearrangement links TRBV27 to TRBJ2-7; a possible D gene is TRBD2 (6 bases). This CDR3 has 17 amino acids. Per germline, CDR1 MNHEY and CDR2 SMNVEV (reference sequence). Trimming removed 7 bases at V and 5 bases at J, with 27 bases between. The CDR3 region is CASTKRGGATPLDEQYF. The CDR3 DNA reads as TGTGCCAGCACCAAAAGGGGCGGGGCCACACCTCTTGACGAGCAGTACTTC.

This chain joins TRBV7-3 and TRBJ1-1; a weak D match, TRBD1 (6 bases). The CDR3 has 13 residues. Trimming shortened V by 5 bases and J by 1 base, and 8 bases separated the two germline ends. Germline V gene data show CDR1 as SGHTA and CDR2 as FQGTGA. CDR3 loop: CASSARGNTEAFF. CDR3 nucleotide sequence: TGTGCCAGCAGCGCCAGGGGGAACACTGAAGCTTTCTTT.

The rearrangement joins TRBV7-9 to TRBJ1-5, with D uncertain. Trimming removed 4 bases at V and 6 bases at J, with 7 bases between. The CDR3 sequence is 12 residues long. CDR1 SEHNR and CDR2 FQNEAQ come from the germline V gene (reference sequence). The CDR3 DNA is TGTGCCAGCAGCTCCCCCCTTCAGCCCCAGCATTTT. As protein: CASSSPLQPQHF.

The V gene is TRBV6-5, the J gene TRBJ1-5; maybe TRBD1 (6 bases). The CDR3 covers 15 residues. V lost 5 bases and J lost 4, with 15 bases in between. Germline CDR1 MNHEY, CDR2 SVGAGI. The CDR3: CASSPGTPSNQPQHF. DNA of the CDR3: TGTGCCAGCAGTCCTGGGACACCTTCTAATCAGCCCCAGCATTTT.

This clone appeared once. This rearrangement joins TRBV15 to TRBJ1-4; 7 nucleotides match TRBD1. V lost 1 base, J lost 3 bases, and 11 bases stayed unmatched. Germline CDR1 and CDR2: LNHNV and YYDKDF (reference sequence). The CDR3 sequence is 18 residues long. CDR3 nucleotide sequence: TGTGCCACCAGCAGAGCGGTGAAGGTGGGGACAGCTAATGAAAAACTGTTTTTT. The encoded protein is CATSRAVKVGTANEKLFF.

The genes are TRBV7-3 and TRBJ1-2, with D possibly being TRBD1 (5 bases). The CDR3 length is 13 residues. In germline, CDR1 is SGHTA, CDR2 FQGTGA. The V gene lost 3 bases and the J gene lost 8 bases, with 13 bases spanning the gap. The CDR3 bases are TGTGCCAGCAGCTTGGCAGGGAAAGACGGCTACACCTTC. Translating it yields CASSLAGKDGYTF.

The V and J genes are TRBV18 and TRBJ2-3; D possibly corresponds to TRBD1 (6 bases). Germline V gene data show CDR1 as KGHSH and CDR2 as LQKENI. The length of the CDR3 is 16 residues. V gave up 6 bases and J gave up 2 bases, with 18 bases separating them. The CDR3 here is CASSVRTETNTDTQYF. The CDR3, as DNA: TGTGCCAGCTCGGTAAGGACAGAGACTAACACAGATACGCAGTATTTT. Based on the CDR3 plus reference TRBV18 and TRBJ2-3, the full variable domain is NAGVMQNPRHLVRRRGQEARLRCSPMKGHSHVYWYRQLPEEGLKFMVYLQKENIIDESGMPKERFSAEFPKEGPSILRIQQVVRGDSAAYFCASSVRTETNTDTQYFGPGTRLTVL.

This chain uses TRBV1 with TRBJ1-1; the D call TRBD1 from the table was never checked on the DNA. TRBV1 is marked as a pseudogene. The CDR3 contains 17 residues. CDR3 DNA: TGCACCAGCAGCCAAGATCGGCTCCAGGGAATGAACACTGAAGCTTTCTTT. It translates to CTSSQDRLQGMNTEAFF.

The CDR3 spells CASSTPGDYNEQFF. CDR3 bases: TGTGCCAGTAGTACCCCGGGGGACTACAATGAGCAGTTCTTC. The chain joins TRBV19 to TRBJ2-1, with D perhaps TRBD2 (6 bases). V lost 4 bases, J lost 3 bases, and 10 bases lay in between. Germline V gene data show CDR1 as LNHDA and CDR2 as SQIVND (reference sequence). The CDR3 is 14 residues long.

V usage is TRBV11-2 and J usage is TRBJ2-2; the match to TRBD1 covers 7 bases. From germline, CDR1 is SGHAT and CDR2 FQNNGV. This CDR3 has 16 amino acids. The V segment lost 7 bases and the J segment 4 bases; nucleotides outside the gene matches: 12. As DNA, the CDR3 is TGTGCCAGCATCTCCAGGGACAGAGGTCCCACCGGGGAGCTGTTTTTT. Translating it yields CASISRDRGPTGELFF.

The gene calls are TRBV5-6 and TRBJ2-7, with 7 bases identical to TRBD1. Trimming at V came to 3 bases and at J to 2 bases, leaving 8 bases not matched to a gene. This CDR3 comprises 15 residues. Per the germline V gene, CDR1 is SGHDT and CDR2 is YYEEEE. CDR3 in amino acids: CASSWTGTATYEQYF. CDR3 bases: TGTGCCAGCAGCTGGACCGGGACAGCCACCTACGAGCAGTACTTC. Full variable domain (outside the CDR3, taken from reference TRBV5-6 and TRBJ2-7): DAGVTQSPTHLIKTRGQQVTLRCSPKSGHDTVSWYQQALGQGPQFIFQYYEEEERQRGNFPDRFSGHQFPNYSSELNVNALLLGDSALYLCASSWTGTATYEQYFGPGTRLTVT.

V usage is TRBV28 and J usage is TRBJ2-7; 10 nucleotides agree with TRBD2. CDR3 length equals 17 residues. V shed 2 bases and J 0 bases; nucleotides not matched to a gene: 7. The germline V gene encodes CDR1 MDHEN and CDR2 SYDVKM. CDR3 protein: CASSLPSGGSSSYEQYF. The CDR3 DNA sequence: TGTGCCAGCAGTTTACCTAGCGGGGGTTCAAGCTCCTACGAGCAGTACTTC.

Of note for this clone: An end of the junction does not agree with germline; a read error may underlie this. CDR3 nucleotides: TGTGCCAGCACTTACCCCGGGGGGGGAAACACCATATATTTT. As protein: CASTYPGGGNTIYF. The chain has TRBV6-5 and TRBJ1-3; TRBD1 is a possible D gene (5 bases). Germline values: CDR1 MNHEY, CDR2 SVGAGI. The CDR3 length is 14 residues.

In its sample, this clone is medium-sized. This chain uses TRBV15 with TRBJ1-4; 8 positions match TRBD1. CDR3 length: 16 residues. J gave up 4 bases and V 3 bases, and 7 bases lay outside the gene matches. Per germline, CDR1 LNHNV and CDR2 YYDKDF (reference sequence). The CDR3 loop reads CATSSSTGVGNEKLFF. The DNA for the CDR3 is TGTGCCACCAGCAGTTCGACAGGGGTCGGTAATGAAAAACTGTTTTTT.

In this sample, this clone turned up once. The rearrangement links TRBV5-1 to TRBJ2-1, with D possibly matching TRBD2 (7 bases). V gave up 0 bases and J gave up 4 bases, with 20 bases separating them. The CDR3 contains 18 residues. In germline, CDR1 is SGHRS, CDR2 YFSETQ. CDR3: CASSLEGGGVSRYNEQFF. The CDR3 DNA is TGCGCCAGCAGCTTGGAGGGGGGAGGGGTGTCGCGGTACAATGAGCAGTTCTTC. The whole variable domain, filled in from reference TRBV5-1 and TRBJ2-1, reads KAGVTQTPRYLIKTRGQQVTLSCSPISGHRSVSWYQQTPGQGLQFLFEYFSETQRNKGNFPGRFSGRQFSNSRSEMNVSTLELGDSALYLCASSLEGGGVSRYNEQFFGPGTRLTVL.

The chain recombines TRBV7-2 with TRBJ2-1, with 12 bases fitting TRBD2. Losses at the gene ends were 4 bases for V and 1 base for J; bases not matched to a gene: 5. This CDR3 has 17 amino acids. Germline assignment: CDR1 SGHTA and CDR2 FQGNSA. The CDR3 spells CASSSRTSGASYNEQFF. DNA of the CDR3: TGTGCCAGCAGCTCCAGGACTAGCGGGGCGTCCTACAATGAGCAGTTCTTC. Full variable domain (rest looked up from reference TRBV7-2 and TRBJ2-1): GAGVSQSPSNKVTEKGKDVELRCDPISGHTALYWYRQSLGQGLEFLIYFQGNSAPDKSGLPSDRFSAERTGGSVSTLTIQRTQQEDSAVYLCASSSRTSGASYNEQFFGPGTRLTVL.

V is TRBV29-1 and J is TRBJ2-2; 7 bases agree with TRBD1. J was trimmed by 5 bases and V by 7 bases; bases with no gene match: 4. This CDR3 region has 12 residues. Per germline, CDR1 SQVTM and CDR2 ANQGSEA. CDR3 DNA: TGCAGCGCTGAGGACAGGACCGGGGAGCTGTTTTTT. Translated: CSAEDRTGELFF.

CDR3 sequence reads: CASSLKLAGGGTGELFF. The CDR3 DNA follows: TGTGCCAGCAGCTTGAAGCTAGCGGGGGGCGGGACCGGGGAGCTGTTTTTT. This chain links TRBV5-5 with TRBJ2-2, with 11 bases fitting TRBD2. Germline assignment: CDR1 SGHKS and CDR2 YYEKEE (reference sequence). The CDR3 runs to 17 residues. V was pared by 1 base and J by 5 bases, with 7 bases of the junction left unmatched.